This T cell receptor beta chain comes out of a study of blood T cell repertoires in COVID-19. Study-level background: PBMCs, B-cell-depleted T cells, or T cells provided the cDNA or gDNA that made up the material.

The germline V gene encodes CDR1 SGHAT and CDR2 FQDESV (reference sequence). This CDR3 has 15 amino acids. With 5 bases clipped from V and 6 bases from J, the junction kept 5 bases outside the gene matches. Assay used: immunoSEQ multiplex PCR; TCRdb lists only in-frame clones, some missing. The sample has a few hundred thousand clones; about 90% are singletons. Participants, 18 to 89 years old, spanned around 25 US areas. Allocation to cohorts depended on clinical history reported by the participants. The recovered donors of Cohort 3 showed two negative PCRs, clearance, or symptom resolution. Sequencing used PBMCs or T cells enriched from blood (not recorded which). The rearrangement joins TRBV11-1 to TRBJ2-2; 11 nucleotides agree with TRBD1. The receptor's source is a woman aged 25 to 39 who had recovered from COVID-19. CDR3 DNA: TGTGCCAGCAGCCTTGGACAGGGGGCGTCCGGGGAGCTGTTTTTT. This sequence encodes CASSLGQGASGELFF.